This T cell receptor (beta chain) originates from a study of spatial heterogeneity in lung cancer. Study overall: Fewer alpha-chain than beta-chain sequences were consistently detected.

This clonotype is labeled as medium-sized (0.01 to 0.1%). As yet, its antigen is unknown. Study findings and constraints: Counts of expanded intratumoral alpha and beta TCRs tracked tumor mutation counts.

The time point here: sample taken at primary tumor resection. There were 70 to 80 donors, all of them untreated patients with early-stage non-small cell lung cancer. Via MiXCR, TCRdb re-called the 5' RACE reads, giving one row per CDR3 protein. The sample shows roughly 2,900 distinct CDR3 sequences, 5.5% of them seen only once. The CDR3 totals 15 residues. From germline, CDR1 is SGDLS and CDR2 YYNGEE. V was cut by 0 bases and J by 4 bases, with 12 bases left in between. The chain joins TRBV9 to TRBJ2-3; D tentatively reads TRBD1 or TRBD2 (5 bases each). The sequences come from lung tumor tissue, collected at surgery. The TCR was taken from a male donor with early-stage non-small cell lung cancer. As DNA, the CDR3 is TGTGCCAGCAGCGTAGAAGTGGGGGTCCCAGATACGCAGTATTTT. This gives the protein CASSVEVGVPDTQYF.